The sequence of this T cell receptor (beta chain) was determined in a study of CD8 T cells in ankylosing spondylitis. General study results and limits: Disease-linked clones reportedly showed significant enrichment in matched ankylosing spondylitis synovial fluid. Clones that were linked to disease were CD8+ and were relatively rare in peripheral blood. What appeared characteristic of ankylosing spondylitis blood was a TCR beta motif of eight or nine highly homologous variants. Earlier reports found some motif variants in synovial fluid and blood in reactive arthritis.

This CDR3 is 14 amino acids long. Trimming took off 0 bases at V and 6 bases at J, with 13 bases between the two ends. The germline V gene encodes CDR1 GTSNPN and CDR2 SVGIG (reference sequence). Quantitative barcoded 5'-RACE was used to prepare TCR beta libraries. TCRdb used MiXCR to reprocess the 5' RACE reads, holding one entry per CDR3 protein. The table lists approximately 550,000 distinct CDR3 sequences, approximately 11% of them singletons. This clonotype was counted between two and nine times. No antigen is known for it. The chain couples TRBV30 to TRBJ2-3; D not certain. The TCR sequence derives from a male donor with ankylosing spondylitis. Sequencing input: blood, either unsorted or a sorted T cell fraction (not recorded which). Here the CDR3 DNA reads TGTGCCTGGAGTGTGGGTCAGGACGAGGATACGCAGTATTTT. This codes for CAWSVGQDEDTQYF.